Shown below are 20 T cell receptor beta chains from a single sample sequenced in a study of post-analysis software for immune sequencing data. Study results and caveats: A few TRBV segments (TRBV5-6, TRBV5-1 and TRBV20-1 among them) occurred more frequently in patients than in controls.

The authors incorporated unique molecular identifiers into the TCR beta cDNA libraries. In TCRdb, the PCR reads were re-called with MiXCR into one record per CDR3 protein. The sample carries 700,000 to 800,000 distinct CDR3 sequences, 25% to 30% recorded once. The antigens these receptors bind are not known. Sample: blood. The receptors shown here come from a girl aged 5 to 17 with multiple sclerosis.

In this sample, this clonotype turned up once. The chain couples TRBV20-1 to TRBJ2-3; the D gene is possibly TRBD1 (6 bases). This CDR3 spans 16 amino acids. Deletions cut 5 bases from V and 0 bases from J, with 18 bases between. The germline gives CDR1 DFQATT, CDR2 SNEGSKA (reference sequence). The CDR3 protein is CSAPPTGSLSTDTQYF. The CDR3, as DNA: TGCAGTGCTCCCCCAACAGGGAGCCTTAGCACAGATACGCAGTATTTT.

The rearrangement links TRBV21-1 to TRBJ2-6; TRBD1 is the table's D call and was not checked against the DNA. TRBV21-1 is listed as a pseudogene. The CDR3 has 17 amino acids. The CDR3 loop reads CASNYPGQRVWANVLTF. In DNA form, the CDR3 reads TGTGCCAGCAATTATCCGGGACAGAGGGTCTGGGCCAACGTCCTGACTTTC.

The chain carries TRBV7-2 and TRBJ2-5, with a possible D match to TRBD1 (5 bases). The J call may be faulty, since TRBJ2-7 better matches the DNA end. The CDR3 totals 15 residues. The germline V gene encodes CDR1 SGHTA and CDR2 FQGNSA. The CDR3 DNA follows: TGTGCCAGCAGCTCTAGGGGTGGCGGTTCGGGCGAGCAGTACTTC. Its translation: CASSSRGGGSGEQYF.

The chain links TRBV12-3 or TRBV12-4 to TRBJ2-3; no firm D call. Between the trimmed V and J ends, which lost 7 bases and 0 bases, there was a span of 8 bases. The CDR3 runs 13 residues. The CDR3 DNA reads as TGTGCCAGCACAGCAGGTAGCACAGATACGCAGTATTTT. Translating it yields CASTAGSTDTQYF.

This clonotype was observed many times. The chain recombines TRBV20-1 with TRBJ2-1; D is possibly TRBD1 (5 bases). The CDR3 sequence is 15 residues long. Per the germline V gene, CDR1 is DFQATT and CDR2 is SNEGSKA (reference sequence). Trimming pared 3 bases from V and 6 bases from J, leaving 18 bases between. The CDR3 DNA reads as TGCAGTGCTAGGGGGCTCGAGACACTGACCAATGAGCAGTTCTTC. It specifies CSARGLETLTNEQFF.

As regards this clonotype: Compared with germline, one end of the junction differs, possibly owing to a read error. This chain links TRBV5-5 with TRBJ2-7; 9 bases are a match to TRBD1. The germline V gene encodes CDR1 SGHKS and CDR2 YYEKEE (reference sequence). CDR3 length: 14 residues. In DNA form, the CDR3 reads TGTGCCAACAGCTTGGGACAGGGTGGCGACGAGCAGTACTTC. This translates into CANSLGQGGDEQYF.

The genes are TRBV7-9 and TRBJ2-5, with 9 bases that match TRBD1. The J call may be in error: the DNA end matches TRBJ2-7 better. CDR1 is SEHNR and CDR2 is FQNEAQ in the germline V gene (reference sequence). This CDR3 is 16 amino acids long. CDR3 DNA sequence: TGTGCCAGCAGCTTAGTTACAGGGGGCGATCTCAACGAGCAGTACTTC. It yields the protein CASSLVTGGDLNEQYF.

This rearrangement joins TRBV7-2 to TRBJ2-7; TRBD1 might be the D (6 bases). CDR3 length: 16 residues. CDR1 SGHTA and CDR2 FQGNSA come from the germline V gene. Trimming shortened V by 5 bases and J by 0 bases, and 17 bases separated the two germline ends. The CDR3: CASSPTGPPSSYEQYF. The CDR3 DNA is TGTGCCAGCAGCCCAACAGGGCCTCCCAGCTCCTACGAGCAGTACTTC.

The chain is built from TRBV6-2 or TRBV6-3 and TRBJ2-7, with 14 bases that match TRBD2. V dropped 1 base and J dropped 0; count of bases not matched to a gene: 20. Germline CDR1 is MNHEY and CDR2 is SVGEGT. This CDR3 contains 23 residues. For the CDR3, the DNA is TGTGCCAGCAGTTACTTTCCCCTCTTCCCGGGACTAGCGGGAGAGAACTTCTCCTACGAGCAGTACTTC. Translated: CASSYFPLFPGLAGENFSYEQYF.

This clonotype has more than one count but fewer than ten. This chain connects TRBV20-1 to TRBJ2-1; 7 nucleotides line up with TRBD1. Losses at the gene ends were 5 bases for V and 6 bases for J; bases not matched to a gene: 7. This CDR3 spans 13 amino acids. Per germline, CDR1 DFQATT and CDR2 SNEGSKA (reference sequence). The CDR3, as DNA: TGCAGTGCTTCCGGGACAGACCTCAATGAGCAGTTCTTC. Amino acids: CSASGTDLNEQFF.

The chain employs TRBV27 and TRBJ1-6, with no clear D. The germline CDR1 and CDR2 sequences are MNHEY and SMNVEV (reference sequence). V was cut by 3 bases and J by 7 bases, with 4 bases left in between. This CDR3 comprises 12 residues. The CDR3 coding sequence is TGTGCCAGCAGTTTTCAGAATTCACCCCTCCACTTT. It yields the protein CASSFQNSPLHF.

This sequence joins TRBV11-2 and TRBJ2-5; D is undetermined. Germline lookup yields CDR1 SGHAT and CDR2 FQNNGV. V was cut by 5 bases and J by 2 bases, with 12 bases left in between. The CDR3 contains 14 residues. CDR3 nucleotide sequence: TGTGCCAGCAGCCCGACGGACGGTCAAGAGACCCAGTACTTC. This encodes CASSPTDGQETQYF.

There are a few counts of this clonotype. The V call is TRBV20-1, the J call TRBJ2-7; D is unresolved. Looked up from germline, CDR1 is DFQATT and CDR2 is SNEGSKA (reference sequence). The length of the CDR3 is 11 residues. V was clipped by 6 bases and J by 7 bases, with 13 bases between them. Written as DNA, the CDR3 is TGCAGTGCGACCAGGATAGAGGAGCAGTACTTC. Protein: CSATRIEEQYF.

In its sample, this clonotype was seen a few times. The rearrangement links TRBV5-1 to TRBJ1-5; TRBD1 is a possible D gene (5 bases). Trimming left V 0 bases short and J 7 bases short, with 14 bases between. The CDR3 runs 15 residues. The V gene's germline CDR1 is SGHRS and CDR2 YFSETQ. CDR3 nucleotide sequence: TGCGCCAGCAGCTTGGGTTTGGGGGGTCGGCAGCCCCAGCATTTT. It translates to CASSLGLGGRQPQHF.

This clonotype has a handful of counts. The rearrangement uses TRBV6-1 and TRBJ2-2; D is ambiguous. Trimming shortened V by 9 bases and J by 2 bases, and 7 bases separated the two germline ends. The V gene's germline CDR1 is MNHNS and CDR2 SASEGT. The CDR3 has 12 amino acids. Here the CDR3 reads CASDKNTGELFF. DNA of the CDR3: TGTGCCAGTGACAAAAACACCGGGGAGCTGTTTTTT.

This clonotype has more than one count but fewer than ten. The V gene is TRBV7-2, the J gene TRBJ1-5; 12 positions match TRBD1. The V gene end was trimmed by 2 bases and the J gene end by 7 bases; junction bases not matched to a gene: 9. The CDR3 contains 17 residues. Germline CDR1 reads SGHTA; CDR2 reads FQGNSA. For the CDR3, the DNA is TGTGCCAGCAGCTTAAGGGCCCCGGGACAGGGGGCCCAGCCCCAGCATTTT. This gives the protein CASSLRAPGQGAQPQHF. The full variable domain, completed using reference TRBV7-2 and TRBJ1-5, is GAGVSQSPSNKVTEKGKDVELRCDPISGHTALYWYRQSLGQGLEFLIYFQGNSAPDKSGLPSDRFSAERTGGSVSTLTIQRTQQEDSAVYLCASSLRAPGQGAQPQHFGDGTRLSIL.

This clonotype was seen a few times. This chain uses TRBV28 with TRBJ2-5; unclear D gene. V was trimmed by 6 bases and J by 1 base, leaving 18 bases between them. CDR1 MDHEN and CDR2 SYDVKM come from the germline V gene. CDR3 length: 16 residues. Written as DNA, the CDR3 is TGTGCCAGCAGCCACGTTCCCGGATTAAGCCAAGAGACCCAGTACTTC. It specifies CASSHVPGLSQETQYF.

This clonotype has just one count. J is TRBJ2-3 and V is TRBV10-2, with unresolved D. The CDR3 has 15 amino acids. V lost 5 bases and J lost 1, with 13 bases in between. Per germline, CDR1 WSHSY and CDR2 SAAADI. The CDR3 coding sequence is TGCGCCAGCAGTAAGTGGGCCCGCGGCACAGATACGCAGTATTTT. This codes for CASSKWARGTDTQYF.

This chain connects TRBV10-3 to TRBJ2-7, with 13 bases aligning to TRBD2. The DNA matches TRBJ2-5 better at its end, which makes the J call doubtful. Germline V gives CDR1 ENHRY, CDR2 SYGVKD. CDR3 size: 15 residues. Here the CDR3 DNA reads TGTGCCATCAGTGATGGACTAGCGGGAGACGAGACCCAGTACTTC. This gives the protein CAISDGLAGDETQYF.

This chain connects TRBV28 to TRBJ2-5; D is perhaps TRBD2 (6 bases). V dropped 8 bases and J dropped 11 bases, with 18 bases sitting between them. The CDR3 length is 12 residues. Germline V lookup: CDR1 MDHEN, CDR2 SYDVKM. CDR3 DNA: TGTGCCAGCGGGACTTCCTGTGATCAGCAGTACTTC. Its protein is CASGTSCDQQYF.